The rows below give T cell receptor beta chains drawn from one sample of a study of vaccination and CD4 T cells after COVID-19. One entry per CDR3 protein results from TCRdb running MiXCR on the PCR reads. The sample holds 21,000 or so distinct CDR3 sequences; roughly two fifths are singletons and the top ten take around 13%. Their specific antigens are unknown. What was sequenced was CD4+ T cells from blood, cultured in vitro. These receptors all come from a human donor who had recovered from COVID-19. Both conserved end residues are part of each CDR3. The D gene is left open where the match is weak. Clone sizes are given selectively: once, few, many, or a class where the clone is expanded.

d_call | clone_size | j_call | v_call | cdr3_aa | cdr3_nt
NA | NA | TRBJ1-3 | TRBV5-1 | CASSLAGNGNTIYF | TGCGCCAGCAGCTTGGCCGGGAACGGAAACACCATATATTTT
NA | large | TRBJ2-7 | TRBV12-3/TRBV12-4 | CASSLGRLGEQYF | TGTGCCAGCAGTTTAGGGCGACTGGGCGAGCAGTACTTC
NA | few | TRBJ1-5 | TRBV20-1 | CSASLASGSLLLQPQHF | TGCAGTGCTAGTCTGGCGTCGGGCAGCCTACTTCTGCAGCCCCAGCATTTT
NA | NA | TRBJ2-5 | TRBV20-1 | CSARDLRLQETQYF | TGCAGTGCTAGAGATCTCCGACTTCAAGAGACCCAGTACTTC
TRBD2 | NA | TRBJ2-1 | TRBV7-7 | CASSLGSGSGNEQFF | TGTGCTAGCAGCTTAGGAAGCGGGAGTGGGAATGAGCAGTTCTTC
TRBD2 | NA | TRBJ2-3 | TRBV29-1 | CSVQGASGRGSDTQYF | TGCAGCGTTCAAGGGGCTAGCGGGAGGGGATCAGATACGCAGTATTTT
NA | NA | TRBJ2-1 | TRBV19 | CASRDGWTEQFF | TGTGCCAGTAGGGACGGGTGGACCGAGCAGTTCTTC
NA | few | TRBJ1-5 | TRBV19 | CASSRDDQPQHF | TGTGCCAGTAGTAGGGACGATCAGCCCCAGCATTTT
TRBD1 | NA | TRBJ2-6 | TRBV9 | CASSVQGVLFSGANVLTF | TGTGCCAGCAGCGTACAGGGGGTCCTATTCTCTGGGGCCAACGTCCTGACTTTC
NA | NA | TRBJ2-3 | TRBV19 | CASSISVPLSTQYF | TGTGCCAGTAGTATTTCTGTCCCTTTAAGTACGCAGTATTTT
NA | few | TRBJ1-6 | TRBV5-1 | CASSLSGGLKSPLHF | TGCGCCAGCAGCTTGTCAGGAGGGTTGAAGTCACCCCTCCACTTT
NA | NA | TRBJ2-1 | TRBV18 | CASSPPGNSYNEQFF | TGTGCCAGCTCACCACCGGGAAACTCCTACAATGAGCAGTTCTTC
TRBD1 | NA | TRBJ1-5 | TRBV19 | CASSIEGGGNQPQHF | TGTGCCAGTAGTATAGAAGGGGGCGGCAATCAGCCCCAGCATTTT
TRBD2 | few | TRBJ2-7 | TRBV7-9 | CASRPSSGSEQYF | TGTGCCAGCAGACCCTCTAGCGGGTCCGAGCAGTACTTC
NA | NA | TRBJ2-1 | TRBV5-1 | CASSLVLAGEQFF | TGCGCCAGCAGCTTGGTGTTGGCGGGTGAGCAGTTCTTC
NA | NA | TRBJ2-3 | TRBV7-2 | CASSFPVGGPDTQYF | TGTGCCAGCAGTTTCCCAGTTGGGGGACCAGATACGCAGTATTTT
TRBD2 | NA | TRBJ2-7 | TRBV18 | CASSFSGGLSYEQYF | TGTGCCAGCTCATTCAGCGGGGGACTCTCCTACGAGCAGTACTTC
TRBD2 | NA | TRBJ2-3 | TRBV7-6 | CASSRYLLAGADTQYF | TGTGCCAGCAGCCGCTACCTCTTAGCGGGAGCAGATACGCAGTATTTT
TRBD2 | NA | TRBJ2-1 | TRBV24-1 | CATSDLGSGRAGNEQFF | TGTGCCACCAGTGATTTGGGGAGCGGGAGGGCCGGCAATGAGCAGTTCTTC